This T cell receptor (beta chain) was observed in a study of T cell changes during pregnancy in multiple sclerosis. The data were produced by immunoSEQ multiplex PCR, yet TCRdb's version contains in-frame clones alone and is incomplete. The sample lists approximately 32,000 clones; over 85% were seen once. This CDR3 contains 15 residues. Trimming removed 3 bases from V and 2 bases from J; junction bases left unmatched: 3. CDR1 MGHDK and CDR2 SYGVNS come from the germline V gene. Sequencing used CD8+ T cells from peripheral blood mononuclear cells, obtained in the first trimester of pregnancy. The rearrangement uses TRBV25-1 and TRBJ2-1; 8 bases line up with TRBD2. This clonotype was sampled from a female donor with multiple sclerosis, enrolled in a pregnancy study. The CDR3 DNA reads TGTGCCAGCAGTGATCGGACTAGCCCCTACAATGAGCAGTTCTTC. This gives the protein CASSDRTSPYNEQFF.